Presented here are 14 T cell receptor beta chains from one specimen sequenced in a study of vaccination and CD4 T cells after COVID-19. Cultured CD4+ T cell DNA underwent sequencing with the Oncomine TCR Beta short-read assay. TCRdb called the PCR reads again in MiXCR, with one record for every CDR3 protein. The sample holds roughly 9,200 distinct CDR3 sequences, about 45% seen once. For these receptors, no antigen is known. Treatment denoted: approximately 9-day PBMC culture with coronavirus spike peptide pools or control peptides (ViraFEST assay). Prior to the COVID-19 pandemic (2011-2018), the unexposed donor's CD4+ T cells were collected. Material for sequencing was CD4+ T cells from blood, cultured in vitro. Every receptor here comes from a human donor in good health.

The gene calls are TRBV5-4 and TRBJ1-1, with 11 bases fitting TRBD1. The CDR3 sequence is 15 residues long. Germline CDR1 is SGHNT and CDR2 is YYREEE (reference sequence). After removal of 2 bases from V and 4 bases from J, the junction contained 4 bases not matched to a gene. In DNA, the CDR3 is TGTGCCAGCAGCTTCTCCGGGACAGGGGGCACTGAAGCTTTCTTT. Residues: CASSFSGTGGTEAFF.

The rearrangement links TRBV24-1 to TRBJ1-2, with a possible D match to TRBD1 (5 bases). The germline gives CDR1 KGHDR, CDR2 SFDVKD. There are 15 residues in the CDR3. The V and J ends lost 0 bases and 5 bases respectively, with 12 bases between them. CDR3 amino acids: CATSDLRDWKYGYTF. Here the CDR3 DNA reads TGTGCCACCAGTGATTTGAGGGACTGGAAGTATGGCTACACCTTC.

As concerns this clonotype: One end of the junction fails to match germline, which may point to a read error. The chain has TRBV20-1 and TRBJ2-5; 10 bases agree with TRBD2. Germline lookup yields CDR1 DFQATT and CDR2 SNEGSKA (reference sequence). The CDR3 loop spans 15 amino acids. CDR3 coding DNA: TGCAGCGCTAGCGGGGGCCGAGGAAACCAAGAGACCCAGTACTTC. Protein: CSASGGRGNQETQYF.

The CDR3 DNA reads TGTGCCAGCAGCTTATCCAGGGGCTCCTACGAGCAGTACTTC. It is translated as CASSLSRGSYEQYF. V is TRBV12-1 and J is TRBJ2-7. TRBV12-1 is a pseudogene. The CDR3 has 14 residues.

The chain uses TRBV19 and TRBJ2-7, with 7 positions matching TRBD2. Germline V gene lookup returns CDR1 LNHDA and CDR2 SQIVND (reference sequence). The CDR3 runs 15 residues. The V gene end was trimmed by 6 bases and the J gene end by 0 bases; junction bases not matched to a gene: 8. This CDR3 reads CASRQPGGNSYEQYF. CDR3 DNA sequence: TGTGCCAGTAGGCAACCCGGGGGGAACTCCTACGAGCAGTACTTC.

The CDR3: CSASFAGYGYTF. The DNA for the CDR3 is TGCAGTGCTAGTTTCGCGGGCTATGGCTACACCTTC. V and J are TRBV20-1 and TRBJ1-2; D is undetermined. The V gene lost 3 bases and the J gene lost 4 bases, with 9 bases spanning the gap. Germline loops: CDR1 DFQATT, CDR2 SNEGSKA (reference sequence). This CDR3 is built from 12 residues.

This clonotype turned up a few times. The gene calls are TRBV20-1 and TRBJ2-5, with D maybe TRBD2 (5 bases). V dropped 2 bases and J dropped 5 bases, with 18 bases sitting between them. The CDR3 has 15 amino acids. Germline V gene data show CDR1 as DFQATT and CDR2 as SNEGSKA (reference sequence). The CDR3 protein is CSARRSGPRQETQYF. In DNA, the CDR3 is TGCAGTGCTAGAAGGAGCGGCCCTCGCCAGGAGACCCAGTACTTC.

The chain has TRBV5-8 and TRBJ2-3; the D is unclear. Looked up from germline, CDR1 is SGHTS and CDR2 is YDEGEE. V shed 2 bases and J shed 1 base, with 5 bases lying between them. This CDR3 contains 13 residues. CDR3 bases: TGTGCCAGCAGCTTCAGCGGCACAGATACGCAGTATTTT. Translation: CASSFSGTDTQYF.

This chain links TRBV20-1 with TRBJ1-1; D remains ambiguous. Germline V gene lookup returns CDR1 DFQATT and CDR2 SNEGSKA (reference sequence). The length of the CDR3 is 14 residues. Between the trimmed V and J ends, which lost 6 bases and 4 bases, there was a span of 18 bases. The CDR3, as DNA: TGCAGTGCCGTGCCGACCCAGCGGAGCACTGAAGCTTTCTTT. Translated, it gives CSAVPTQRSTEAFF.

The V and J genes are TRBV7-7 and TRBJ2-3, with D tentatively TRBD1 (6 bases). The CDR3 runs 14 residues. Trimming removed 1 base from V and 1 base from J, with 6 bases in between. Per the germline V gene, CDR1 is SSHAT and CDR2 is FNYEAQ (reference sequence). The CDR3 DNA sequence: TGTGCCAGCAGCTTAGGGACAGGCACAGATACGCAGTATTTT. Its protein is CASSLGTGTDTQYF.

This clonotype was detected only a few times. V and J are TRBV20-1 and TRBJ2-3; unclear D gene. The germline gives CDR1 DFQATT, CDR2 SNEGSKA (reference sequence). Deletions cut 6 bases from V and 3 bases from J, with 10 bases between. The CDR3 spans 12 residues. CDR3 nucleotide sequence: TGCAGTGCCCTACCTCCTACAGATACGCAGTATTTT. Translation gives CSALPPTDTQYF.

J is TRBJ2-7 and V is TRBV19; 9 bases are a match to TRBD1. The CDR3 runs 16 residues. With 8 bases clipped from V and 1 base from J, the junction kept 12 bases outside the gene matches. Germline V gene data show CDR1 as LNHDA and CDR2 as SQIVND (reference sequence). The CDR3 bases are TGTGCCAGTTCTCCGGGACAGGGATTGGCGTCCTACGAGCAGTACTTC. It yields the protein CASSPGQGLASYEQYF.

The CDR3 DNA reads as TGTGCCAGCAGTCGGCAGGCAGCGAAGAACACTGAAGCTTTCTTT. Translating it yields CASSRQAAKNTEAFF. The J gene is TRBJ1-1, the V gene TRBV28, with D hard to call. The CDR3 consists of 15 residues. Germline V gives CDR1 MDHEN, CDR2 SYDVKM. V was pared by 5 bases and J by 1 base, with 14 bases between. The full variable domain, in which reference TRBV28 and TRBJ1-1 provide the parts outside the CDR3, is DVKVTQSSRYLVKRTGEKVFLECVQDMDHENMFWYRQDPGLGLRLIYFSYDVKMKEKGDIPEGYSVSREKKERFSLILESASTNQTSMYLCASSRQAAKNTEAFFGQGTRLTVV.

This clonotype was recorded a few times. The V and J genes are TRBV7-9 and TRBJ2-5; a possible D gene is TRBD2 (6 bases). This CDR3 contains 14 residues. V was shortened by 5 bases and J by 7 bases, with 17 bases between the two germline ends. The germline V gene encodes CDR1 SEHNR and CDR2 FQNEAQ (reference sequence). CDR3 sequence reads: CASSPVAVGGTQYF. DNA for the CDR3: TGTGCCAGCAGCCCAGTGGCCGTCGGGGGGACCCAGTACTTC.